Reported below is one TCR beta chain. The target antigen is unknown. Profiled with immunoSEQ multiplex PCR; TCRdb holds only in-frame clones, not every one. Here the sample spans 130,000 to 150,000 clones, about 81% being singletons. Patients all relapsed after autologous stem cell transplantation, and there was variation in brentuximab vedotin exposure. Best responses included complete response and partial response; otherwise, the best response was progressive disease. With 6 bases clipped from V and 4 bases from J, the junction kept 7 bases outside the gene matches. The CDR3 spans 14 residues. Germline V CDR1 and CDR2: SGHRS, YFSETQ. This sample was included in a study of PD-1 blockade in classical Hodgkin lymphoma. Study outcomes and limitations: Nivolumab initiated under 1 year post-ASCT led to patient exclusion. Before treatment, complete responders showed about the same diversity as newly diagnosed patients.

This sequence originates from a human donor with classical Hodgkin lymphoma. The chain couples TRBV5-1 to TRBJ2-7, with 10 bases matching TRBD2. Sample: peripheral blood mononuclear cells (PBMCs), taken before the second cycle of nivolumab. CDR3 sequence reads: CASNSGGPTYEQYF. The CDR3 region has the DNA TGCGCCAGCAATAGCGGGGGGCCTACTTACGAGCAGTACTTC.